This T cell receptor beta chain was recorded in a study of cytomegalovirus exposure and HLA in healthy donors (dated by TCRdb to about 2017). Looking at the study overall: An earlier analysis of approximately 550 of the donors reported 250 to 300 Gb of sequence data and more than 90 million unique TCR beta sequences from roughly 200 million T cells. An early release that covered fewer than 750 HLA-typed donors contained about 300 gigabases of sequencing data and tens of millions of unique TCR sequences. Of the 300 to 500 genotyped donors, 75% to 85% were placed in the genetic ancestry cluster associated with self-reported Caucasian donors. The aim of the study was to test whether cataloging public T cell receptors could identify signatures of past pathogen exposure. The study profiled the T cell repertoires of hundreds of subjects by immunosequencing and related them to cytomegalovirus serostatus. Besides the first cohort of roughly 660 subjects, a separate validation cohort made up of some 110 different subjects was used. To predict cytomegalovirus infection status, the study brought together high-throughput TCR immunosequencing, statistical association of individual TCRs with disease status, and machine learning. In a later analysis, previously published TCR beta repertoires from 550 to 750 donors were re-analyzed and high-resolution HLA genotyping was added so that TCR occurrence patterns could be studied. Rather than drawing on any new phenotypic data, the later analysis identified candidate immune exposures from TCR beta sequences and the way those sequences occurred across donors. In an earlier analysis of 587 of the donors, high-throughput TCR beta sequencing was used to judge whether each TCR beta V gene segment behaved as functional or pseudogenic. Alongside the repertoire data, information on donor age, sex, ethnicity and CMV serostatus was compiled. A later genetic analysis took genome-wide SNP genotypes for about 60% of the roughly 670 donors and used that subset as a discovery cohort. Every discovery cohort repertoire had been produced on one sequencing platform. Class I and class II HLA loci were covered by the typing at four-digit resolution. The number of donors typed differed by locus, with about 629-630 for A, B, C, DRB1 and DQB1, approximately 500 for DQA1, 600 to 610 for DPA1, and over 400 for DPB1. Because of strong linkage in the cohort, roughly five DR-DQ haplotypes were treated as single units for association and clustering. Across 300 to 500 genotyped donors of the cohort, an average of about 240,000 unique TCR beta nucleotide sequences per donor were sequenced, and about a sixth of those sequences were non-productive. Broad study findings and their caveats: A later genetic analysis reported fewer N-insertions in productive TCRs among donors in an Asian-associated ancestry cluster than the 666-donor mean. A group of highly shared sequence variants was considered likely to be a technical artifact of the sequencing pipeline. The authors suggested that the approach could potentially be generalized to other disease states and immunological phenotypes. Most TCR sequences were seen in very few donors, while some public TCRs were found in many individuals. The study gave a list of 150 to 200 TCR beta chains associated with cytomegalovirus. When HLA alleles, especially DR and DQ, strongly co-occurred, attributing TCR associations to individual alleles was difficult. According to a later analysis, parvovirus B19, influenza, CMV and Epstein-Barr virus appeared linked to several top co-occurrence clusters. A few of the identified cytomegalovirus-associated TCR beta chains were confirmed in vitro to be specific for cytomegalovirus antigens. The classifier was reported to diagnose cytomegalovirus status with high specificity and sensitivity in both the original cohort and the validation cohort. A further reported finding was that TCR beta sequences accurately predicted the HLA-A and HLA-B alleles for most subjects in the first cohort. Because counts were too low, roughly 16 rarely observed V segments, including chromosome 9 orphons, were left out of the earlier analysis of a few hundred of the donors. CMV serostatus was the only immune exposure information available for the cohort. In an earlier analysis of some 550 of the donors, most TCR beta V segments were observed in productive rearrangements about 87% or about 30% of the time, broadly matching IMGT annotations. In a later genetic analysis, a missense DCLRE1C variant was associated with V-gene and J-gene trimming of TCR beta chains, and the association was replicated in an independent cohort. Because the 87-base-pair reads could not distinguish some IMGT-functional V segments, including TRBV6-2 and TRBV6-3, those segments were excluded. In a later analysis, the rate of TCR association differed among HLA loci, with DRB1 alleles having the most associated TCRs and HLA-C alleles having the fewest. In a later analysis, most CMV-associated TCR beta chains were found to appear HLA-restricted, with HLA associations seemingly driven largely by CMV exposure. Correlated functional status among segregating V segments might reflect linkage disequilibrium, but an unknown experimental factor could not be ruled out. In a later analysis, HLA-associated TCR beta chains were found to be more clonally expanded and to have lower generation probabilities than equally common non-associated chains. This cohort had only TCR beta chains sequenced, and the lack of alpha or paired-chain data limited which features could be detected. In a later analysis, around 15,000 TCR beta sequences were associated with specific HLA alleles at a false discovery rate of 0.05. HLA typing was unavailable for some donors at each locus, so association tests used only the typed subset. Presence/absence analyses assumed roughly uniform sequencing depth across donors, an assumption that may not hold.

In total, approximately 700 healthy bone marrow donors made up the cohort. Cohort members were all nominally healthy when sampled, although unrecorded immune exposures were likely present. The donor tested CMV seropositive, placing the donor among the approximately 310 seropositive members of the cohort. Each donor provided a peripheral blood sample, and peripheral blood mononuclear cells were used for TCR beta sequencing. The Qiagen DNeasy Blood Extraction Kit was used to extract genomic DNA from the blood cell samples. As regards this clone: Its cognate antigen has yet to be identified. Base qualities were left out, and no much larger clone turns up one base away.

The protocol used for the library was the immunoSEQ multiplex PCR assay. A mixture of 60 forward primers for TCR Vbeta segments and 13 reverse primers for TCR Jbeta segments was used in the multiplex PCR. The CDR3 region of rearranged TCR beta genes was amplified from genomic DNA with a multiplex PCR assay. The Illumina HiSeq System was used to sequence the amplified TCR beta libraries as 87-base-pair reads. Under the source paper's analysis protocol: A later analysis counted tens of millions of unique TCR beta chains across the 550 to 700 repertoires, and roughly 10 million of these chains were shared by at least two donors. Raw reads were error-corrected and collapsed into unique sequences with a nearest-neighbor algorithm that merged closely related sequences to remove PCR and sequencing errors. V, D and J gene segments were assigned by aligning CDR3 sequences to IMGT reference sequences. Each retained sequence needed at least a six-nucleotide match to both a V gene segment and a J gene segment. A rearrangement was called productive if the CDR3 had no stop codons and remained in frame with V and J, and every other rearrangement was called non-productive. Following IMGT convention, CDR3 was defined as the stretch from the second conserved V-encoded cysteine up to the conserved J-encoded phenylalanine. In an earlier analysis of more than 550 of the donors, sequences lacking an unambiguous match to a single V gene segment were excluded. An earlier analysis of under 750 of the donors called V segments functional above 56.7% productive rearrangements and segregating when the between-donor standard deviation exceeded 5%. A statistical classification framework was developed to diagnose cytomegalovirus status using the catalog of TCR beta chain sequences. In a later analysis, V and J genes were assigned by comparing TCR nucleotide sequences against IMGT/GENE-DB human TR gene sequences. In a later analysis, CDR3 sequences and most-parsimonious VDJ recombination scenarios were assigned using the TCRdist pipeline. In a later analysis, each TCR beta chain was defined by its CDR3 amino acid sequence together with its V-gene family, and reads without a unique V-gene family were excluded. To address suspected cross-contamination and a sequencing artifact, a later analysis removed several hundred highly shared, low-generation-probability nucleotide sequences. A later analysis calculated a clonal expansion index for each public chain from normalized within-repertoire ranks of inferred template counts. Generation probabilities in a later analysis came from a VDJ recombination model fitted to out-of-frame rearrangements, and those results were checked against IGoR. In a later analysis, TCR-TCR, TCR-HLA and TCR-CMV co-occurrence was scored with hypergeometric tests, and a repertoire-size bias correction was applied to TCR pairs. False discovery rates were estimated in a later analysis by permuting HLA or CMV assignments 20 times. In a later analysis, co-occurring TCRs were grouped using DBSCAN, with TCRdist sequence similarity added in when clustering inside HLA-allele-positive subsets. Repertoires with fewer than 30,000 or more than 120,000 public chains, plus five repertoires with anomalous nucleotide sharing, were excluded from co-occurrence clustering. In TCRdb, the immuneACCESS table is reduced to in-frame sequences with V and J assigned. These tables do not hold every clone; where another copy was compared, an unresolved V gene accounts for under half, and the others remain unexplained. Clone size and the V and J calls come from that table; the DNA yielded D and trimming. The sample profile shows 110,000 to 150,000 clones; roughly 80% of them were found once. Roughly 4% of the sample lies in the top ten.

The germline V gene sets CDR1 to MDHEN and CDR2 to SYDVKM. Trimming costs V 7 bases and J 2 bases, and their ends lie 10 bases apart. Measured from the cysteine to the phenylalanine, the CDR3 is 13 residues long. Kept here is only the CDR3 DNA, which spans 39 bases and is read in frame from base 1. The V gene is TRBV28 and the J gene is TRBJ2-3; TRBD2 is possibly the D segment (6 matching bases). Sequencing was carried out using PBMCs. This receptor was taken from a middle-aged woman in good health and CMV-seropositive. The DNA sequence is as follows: TGTGCCAGCACGAGGGAGGCCACAGATACGCAGTATTTT. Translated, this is CASTREATDTQYF.